The 10 T cell receptor beta chains given below trace back to one sample, sequenced in a study of blood T cell repertoires in COVID-19. Assay: immunoSEQ multiplex PCR; the TCRdb copy retains only in-frame clones and omits some. The table includes roughly 150,000 clones, 82% detected once. Sequenced material: peripheral blood. Every receptor here comes from a woman of 80 years or more with acute or convalescent COVID-19.

The chain couples TRBV19 to TRBJ2-5; D unclear. This CDR3 region has 12 residues. CDR1 and CDR2 (germline): LNHDA, SQIVND (reference sequence). Trimming shortened V by 3 bases and J by 5 bases, and 7 bases separated the two germline ends. DNA of the CDR3: TGTGCCAGTAGTATGTCGCGGGAGACCCAGTACTTC. Translating it yields CASSMSRETQYF.

The chain joins TRBV15 to TRBJ2-5; D gene unclear. CDR1 and CDR2 (germline): LNHNV, YYDKDF (reference sequence). The CDR3 has 14 residues. V lost 0 bases, J lost 5 bases, and 10 bases lay in between. The DNA of the CDR3 is TGTGCCACCAGCAGAGATGACGAGACTGAGACCCAGTACTTC. Translation gives CATSRDDETETQYF. Filled out from reference TRBV15 and TRBJ2-5, the complete variable domain reads DAMVIQNPRYQVTQFGKPVTLSCSQTLNHNVMYWYQQKSSQAPKLLFHYYDKDFNNEADTPDNFQSRRPNTSFCFLDIRSPGLGDTAMYLCATSRDDETETQYFGPGTRLLVL.

The chain combines TRBV28 with TRBJ2-7; 7 bases are shared with TRBD1. V lost 6 bases and J lost 2; bases outside the gene matches: 13. Germline V gene data show CDR1 as MDHEN and CDR2 as SYDVKM. The CDR3 loop spans 16 amino acids. In DNA form, the CDR3 reads TGTGCCAGCAGCAGAAACGGACAGGTGGCGACCTACGAGCAGTACTTC. Its translation: CASSRNGQVATYEQYF.

The chain joins TRBV6-5 to TRBJ1-5; D may be TRBD1 (6 bases). Trimming removed 6 bases from V and 0 bases from J, with 12 bases in between. CDR3 length equals 15 residues. Germline V CDR1 and CDR2: MNHEY, SVGAGI. The CDR3 bases are TGTGCCAGCAGCAGAGACAGGAATAGCAATCAGCCCCAGCATTTT. Amino acid sequence: CASSRDRNSNQPQHF.

The V call is TRBV6-5, the J call TRBJ1-1; the D gene is possibly TRBD1 (6 bases). V shed 2 bases and J shed 6 bases, with 10 bases lying between them. The length of the CDR3 is 13 residues. CDR1 MNHEY and CDR2 SVGAGI come from the germline V gene. The CDR3 sequence is CASSYLQGSEAFF. For the CDR3, the DNA is TGTGCCAGCAGTTACCTACAGGGTTCTGAAGCTTTCTTT.

This clone was seen only a few times. V is TRBV6-6 and J is TRBJ1-5, with 7 bases identical to TRBD1. The CDR3 has 16 amino acids. The germline CDR1 and CDR2 sequences are MNHNY and SVGAGI (reference sequence). The junction had 8 bases not matched to a gene; V was cut back by 2 bases and J by 4 bases. The CDR3 here is CASSYLTGTDNQPQHF. The CDR3 DNA sequence: TGTGCCAGCAGTTACCTGACGGGGACAGATAATCAGCCCCAGCATTTT.

The rearrangement links TRBV4-2 to TRBJ1-2, with a tentative D call TRBD1 (6 bases). This CDR3 has 19 amino acids. V gave up 0 bases and J gave up 1 base, with 21 bases separating them. Germline CDR1 and CDR2: LGHNA and YNFKEQ. The CDR3 loop is CASSQESGQDIVVNYGYTF. The DNA for the CDR3 is TGTGCCAGCAGCCAAGAGTCGGGACAAGATATAGTTGTTAACTATGGCTACACCTTC.

V usage is TRBV6-5 and J usage is TRBJ2-7, with TRBD2 as a possible D gene (6 bases). The germline V gene has CDR1 MNHEY and CDR2 SVGAGI. The V gene lost 6 bases and the J gene lost 2 bases, with 14 bases spanning the gap. CDR3 size: 14 residues. The CDR3 DNA reads as TGTGCCAGCAGGCAGGGAGGCGAAACCTACGAGCAGTACTTC. It yields the protein CASRQGGETYEQYF.

V is TRBV7-9 and J is TRBJ1-1; TRBD1 matches 7 bases. V trimming: 2 bases; J trimming: 4 bases; junction bases outside the gene matches: 4. The CDR3 covers 14 residues. Per germline, CDR1 SEHNR and CDR2 FQNEAQ (reference sequence). The CDR3 is CASSLLSGGTEAFF. The DNA of the CDR3 is TGTGCCAGCAGCTTACTCTCAGGGGGCACTGAAGCTTTCTTT.

This clone has only one observation. This rearrangement joins TRBV5-1 to TRBJ2-1; 8 nucleotides agree with TRBD1. J was trimmed by 9 bases and V by 2 bases; bases with no gene match: 13. Germline V gene data show CDR1 as SGHRS and CDR2 as YFSETQ. CDR3 size: 16 residues. The CDR3, as DNA: TGCGCCAGCAGCTTTAACAAGCAGGGGGCGACTGGTGAGCAGTTCTTC. The encoded protein is CASSFNKQGATGEQFF.